One sample yielded the 27 T cell receptor beta chains listed below, sequenced in a study of blood T cell repertoires in COVID-19. TCRdb's table, derived via immunoSEQ multiplex PCR, lists solely in-frame clones and lacks some. The top ten clones hold 4.5% to 5.5% of a sample with just under 150,000 clones, about 80% of them seen once. Material: peripheral blood. The receptors derive from a human donor in a cohort sampled during active COVID-19.

This sequence joins TRBV19 and TRBJ1-5; D remains ambiguous. V dropped 3 bases and J dropped 7 bases, with 13 bases sitting between them. Germline lookup yields CDR1 LNHDA and CDR2 SQIVND (reference sequence). The length of the CDR3 is 14 residues. The CDR3 here is CASSITPGEQPQHF. The CDR3 DNA is TGTGCCAGTAGTATTACGCCCGGGGAACAGCCCCAGCATTTT.

The chain couples TRBV6-5 to TRBJ2-7; 9 bases are a match to TRBD2. This CDR3 has 15 amino acids. V was pared by 8 bases and J by 0 bases, with 8 bases of the junction left unmatched. In germline, CDR1 is MNHEY, CDR2 SVGAGI. This CDR3 is CASRRGSGSSYEQYV. The CDR3 DNA is TGTGCCAGCCGCCGTGGTAGCGGGAGCTCCTACGAGCAGTACGTC.

This clone was found once. V and J are TRBV5-1 and TRBJ2-6; 9 bases map to TRBD1. The CDR3 consists of 18 residues. J was trimmed by 0 bases and V by 6 bases; bases with no gene match: 10. Germline-derived CDR1 and CDR2 are SGHRS and YFSETQ. Here the CDR3 reads CASNPRQGGSSGANVLTF. CDR3 bases: TGCGCCAGCAACCCAAGACAGGGGGGTAGCTCTGGGGCCAACGTCCTGACTTTC.

The genes are TRBV14 and TRBJ2-1, with D unclear. In germline, CDR1 is SGHDN, CDR2 FVKESK. This CDR3 region has 12 residues. V was cut by 2 bases and J by 4 bases, with 3 bases left in between. The CDR3 DNA is TGTGCCAGCAGCCAACCTTACAATGAGCAGTTCTTC. Amino acid sequence: CASSQPYNEQFF.

A remark on this clone: Other nucleotide sequences from this sample produce the same CDR3. This chain uses TRBV15 with TRBJ1-4, with TRBD1 matching 8 bases. The CDR3 has 16 amino acids. The J segment lost 11 bases and the V segment lost 3 bases, leaving 14 bases of the junction unmatched. Germline V gene lookup returns CDR1 LNHNV and CDR2 YYDKDF (reference sequence). CDR3: CATSSIDRTGREKLFF. In DNA form, the CDR3 reads TGTGCCACCAGCAGCATCGATAGGACAGGGAGGGAGAAACTGTTTTTT.

The chain employs TRBV5-1 and TRBJ2-5, with D maybe TRBD1 (6 bases). The germline V and J ends were trimmed by 0 bases and 5 bases, with 8 bases remaining between them. Germline-derived CDR1 and CDR2 are SGHRS and YFSETQ. The CDR3 totals 13 residues. The CDR3 sequence: CASSLAQGETQYF. DNA of the CDR3: TGCGCCAGCAGCTTGGCGCAGGGGGAGACCCAGTACTTC.

The chain employs TRBV29-1 and TRBJ2-1; a weak D match, TRBD2 (6 bases). The length of the CDR3 is 19 residues. V was clipped by 6 bases and J by 9 bases, with 36 bases between them. Per germline, CDR1 SQVTM and CDR2 ANQGSEA. This CDR3 is CSVFGTLKPTGSLRVEQFF. The DNA for the CDR3 is TGCAGCGTCTTCGGGACTCTCAAACCTACAGGTAGTCTAAGGGTTGAGCAGTTCTTC.

This clone was seen only once. The chain has TRBV19 and TRBJ1-5; a weak D match, TRBD1 (6 bases). This CDR3 is 16 amino acids long. Germline lookup yields CDR1 LNHDA and CDR2 SQIVND (reference sequence). With 5 bases removed from V and 9 bases from J, the gap between germline ends came to 23 bases. This chain's CDR3 is CASSLTPRQVDLPQHF. In DNA form, the CDR3 reads TGTGCCAGTAGTTTGACCCCCCGACAGGTGGACCTGCCCCAGCATTTT.

On this clone: Other DNA variants within this sample encode the same CDR3. The gene calls are TRBV5-4 and TRBJ1-4, with 10 bases aligning to TRBD1. Germline lookup yields CDR1 SGHNT and CDR2 YYREEE (reference sequence). This CDR3 is 15 amino acids long. V lost 4 bases and J lost 2; bases outside the gene matches: 2. CDR3: CASSLGQGTNEKLFF. The CDR3 DNA reads as TGTGCCAGCAGCCTGGGACAGGGGACTAATGAAAAACTGTTTTTT.

The V and J genes are TRBV5-1 and TRBJ2-7; tentative D call: TRBD2 (6 bases). This CDR3 region has 14 residues. Trimming stripped 4 bases from V and 7 bases from J, with 18 bases between. The germline CDR1 and CDR2 sequences are SGHRS and YFSETQ. The CDR3 sequence: CASSPGLRLGEQYV. CDR3 nucleotide sequence: TGCGCCAGCAGCCCGGGACTCCGGTTAGGGGAGCAGTACGTC.

The chain recombines TRBV18 with TRBJ1-3; no clear D gene. Trimming took 6 bases from V and 0 from J, leaving 15 bases between them. CDR1 is KGHSH and CDR2 is LQKENI in the germline V gene. This CDR3 region has 16 residues. CDR3 sequence: CASSPWEAFSGNTIYF. The CDR3 DNA sequence: TGTGCCAGCTCCCCATGGGAGGCCTTCTCTGGAAACACCATATATTTT.

This chain joins TRBV3-1 (or the pseudogene TRBV3-2) and TRBJ2-1; 7 bases map to TRBD1. V gave up 0 bases and J gave up 2 bases; unmatched junction bases: 4. CDR3 length equals 16 residues. Looked up from germline, CDR1 is LGHDT and CDR2 is YNNKEL (reference sequence). The CDR3 sequence is CASSQEGRGTYNEQFF. The CDR3 DNA reads TGTGCCAGCAGCCAAGAAGGCAGGGGGACCTACAATGAGCAGTTCTTC.

This clone appeared once. This chain joins TRBV6-1 and TRBJ1-5; D might be TRBD1 (5 bases). Trimming removed 3 bases at V and 9 bases at J, with 9 bases between. Germline assignment: CDR1 MNHNS and CDR2 SASEGT. The CDR3 is 12 amino acids. CDR3 amino acids: CASSDYQGPQHF. The CDR3 DNA follows: TGTGCCAGCAGTGATTATCAGGGGCCCCAGCATTTT.

The gene calls are TRBV14 and TRBJ2-3, with TRBD1 identical over 7 bases. Trimming cost V 7 bases and J 6 bases; bases outside gene matches: 13. The CDR3 runs 15 residues. Per germline, CDR1 SGHDN and CDR2 FVKESK. CDR3 coding DNA: TGTGCCAGCACCCGGGGACAGCACTTTACCGATACGCAGTATTTT. Translated, it gives CASTRGQHFTDTQYF.

This sequence joins TRBV11-3 and TRBJ2-1; TRBD2 matches 9 bases. CDR1 and CDR2 from the germline V gene are SGHNT and YENEEA. With 5 bases clipped from V and 9 bases from J, the junction kept 11 bases outside the gene matches. CDR3 length equals 15 residues. The CDR3 DNA is TGTGCCAGCAGCCGGGCGGCTAGCGGGGCGGGTGAGCAGTTCTTC. It encodes CASSRAASGAGEQFF.

The J gene is TRBJ1-2, the V gene TRBV29-1; 7 bases are shared with TRBD1. This CDR3 has 14 residues. J gave up 4 bases and V 0 bases, and 5 bases lay outside the gene matches. CDR1 SQVTM and CDR2 ANQGSEA come from the germline V gene. CDR3 nucleotides: TGCAGCGTTGAAGATGGGTACAGGGGCTATGGCTACACCTTC. Its protein is CSVEDGYRGYGYTF.

CDR3 in DNA: TGTGCCATCAGTGATTCTGACACGGGGAATTCACCCCTCCACTTT. Protein sequence: CAISDSDTGNSPLHF. The chain combines TRBV10-3 with TRBJ1-6; no reliable D call. Germline CDR1 is ENHRY and CDR2 is SYGVKD. Trimming stripped 3 bases from V and 7 bases from J, with 13 bases between. The CDR3 is made up of 15 amino acids.

The chain is built from TRBV18 and TRBJ2-5, with 10 bases matching TRBD2. The CDR3 loop spans 16 amino acids. The germline CDR1 and CDR2 sequences are KGHSH and LQKENI. J was trimmed by 1 base and V by 4 bases; bases with no gene match: 6. The CDR3 protein is CASSRASGGPQETQYF. The CDR3 nucleotides are TGTGCCAGCTCACGGGCTAGCGGGGGCCCCCAAGAGACCCAGTACTTC.

V and J are TRBV6-1 and TRBJ1-2; TRBD1 matches at 7 bases. The germline CDR1 and CDR2 sequences are MNHNS and SASEGT. V was pared by 2 bases and J by 2 bases, with 5 bases of the junction left unmatched. The CDR3 extends over 15 amino acids. DNA of the CDR3: TGTGCCAGCAGTGAATGGACAGGACCCAACTATGGCTACACCTTC. It translates to CASSEWTGPNYGYTF.

In this sample, this clone turned up once. The rearrangement uses TRBV19 and TRBJ1-5, with D unclear. CDR3 length equals 15 residues. Germline CDR1 LNHDA, CDR2 SQIVND (reference sequence). Trimming stripped 3 bases from V and 3 bases from J, with 12 bases between. For the CDR3, the DNA is TGTGCCAGTAGTATCGAGGTAGGCATCAATCAGCCCCAGCATTTT. Amino acids: CASSIEVGINQPQHF.

The V and J genes are TRBV15 and TRBJ2-1; 11 nucleotides align to TRBD1. Trimming cost V 3 bases and J 8 bases; bases outside gene matches: 6. The CDR3 length is 15 residues. In germline, CDR1 is LNHNV, CDR2 YYDKDF (reference sequence). The CDR3 DNA reads TGTGCCACCAGCAGGGGGACAGGGGGTAGAGATGAGCAGTTCTTC. Protein sequence: CATSRGTGGRDEQFF.

V usage is TRBV27 and J usage is TRBJ2-2, with 7 bases lining up with TRBD1. The V gene's germline CDR1 is MNHEY and CDR2 SMNVEV (reference sequence). The ends lost 2 bases at V and 7 bases at J; junction bases unmatched: 13. This CDR3 is built from 17 residues. The CDR3 region is CASSLTLGTATIGELFF. The CDR3 DNA reads TGTGCCAGCAGTTTAACTCTCGGGACAGCTACGATCGGGGAGCTGTTTTTT.

The rearrangement links TRBV3-1 (or the pseudogene TRBV3-2) to TRBJ1-2, with 8 nucleotides matching TRBD1. CDR3 length: 16 residues. Germline-derived CDR1 and CDR2 are LGHDT and YNNKEL (reference sequence). The V and J ends lost 4 bases and 2 bases, in that order; junction bases with no gene match: 9. CDR3 DNA sequence: TGTGCCAGCAGCCCGGACAGGGTGAGTGGGAACTATGGCTACACCTTC. This translates into CASSPDRVSGNYGYTF.

The chain carries TRBV11-2 and TRBJ2-5; 10 nucleotides agree with TRBD1. The germline V gene has CDR1 SGHAT and CDR2 FQNNGV. The CDR3 is 16 residues long. V was clipped by 4 bases and J by 3 bases; unmatched bases: 8. The CDR3 bases are TGTGCCAGCAGCTCTTCGGACAGGGGGAAAAAAGAGACCCAGTACTTC. It yields the protein CASSSSDRGKKETQYF.

The rearrangement uses TRBV5-1 and TRBJ1-2; no clear D. Germline V gene sequence: CDR1 SGHRS, CDR2 YFSETQ. Trimming took 4 bases from V and 2 from J, leaving 9 bases between them. The length of the CDR3 is 13 residues. In DNA, the CDR3 is TGCGCCAGCAGCATGACAAGAAACTATGGCTACACCTTC. Translation: CASSMTRNYGYTF. Variable domain in full (rest from reference TRBV5-1 and TRBJ1-2): KAGVTQTPRYLIKTRGQQVTLSCSPISGHRSVSWYQQTPGQGLQFLFEYFSETQRNKGNFPGRFSGRQFSNSRSEMNVSTLELGDSALYLCASSMTRNYGYTFGSGTRLTVV.

J is TRBJ2-1 and V is TRBV5-1; D unresolved. V dropped 4 bases and J dropped 9 bases, with 14 bases sitting between them. CDR1 is SGHRS and CDR2 is YFSETQ in the germline V gene. The CDR3 length is 13 residues. The CDR3 spells CASSKRTVGEQFF. In DNA form, the CDR3 reads TGCGCCAGCAGCAAGAGAACCGTTGGTGAGCAGTTCTTC.

The chain uses TRBV25-1 and TRBJ2-1; 8 bases match TRBD2. This CDR3 comprises 14 residues. V lost 3 bases, J lost 12 bases, and 10 bases stayed unmatched. In germline, CDR1 is MGHDK, CDR2 SYGVNS. CDR3 sequence: CASSDLTSGGGQFF. CDR3 nucleotides: TGTGCCAGCAGTGATCTAACTAGCGGCGGCGGGCAGTTCTTC.